The entry that follows covers one TCR beta chain sequence. This clone occurred many times. There is no known antigen for this receptor. No base quality values were provided; no much bigger clone lies one nucleotide off. Each donor gave one peripheral blood draw, averaging roughly 0.11 L, which was collected into heparinised tubes. Using a panel that included CD45RO, CCR7, CD25, CD127, CD95 and CD27, naive, central memory, regulatory and stem cell-like memory CD4+ T cells were sorted on a BD FACSAria II. All sorted populations exceeded 95% purity. PBMCs were isolated right away by Lymphoprep density gradient centrifugation and were stained directly, without culture. To minimize batch effects, samples were stained and sorted in pairs, one healthy donor with one patient per experiment. The data were obtained in a study of beta chain features in type 1 diabetes (dated by TCRdb to about 2018). For the study in its entirety: No differences in mean age, gender distribution, total cell number or subset yield were found between patients and healthy donors. A total of roughly 100 million sorted cells were examined across all samples, and RNA yield correlated strongly with the number of cells per subset. In the study, recently diagnosed type 1 diabetes patients and matched healthy donors were compared on the TCRB repertoires of their sorted circulating CD4+ T cell subsets. Naive and central memory subsets were obtained from all 30 or so donors, but regulatory and stem cell-like memory subsets were isolated from only 8 patients and roughly 8 healthy donors. Study-level results and caveats: Shorter templates might have been favored by PCR, but patient and control samples were amplified and corrected together, so both groups would have been affected equally by any skew. Because cDNA was sequenced instead of genomic DNA, highly expressing activated cells could be over-represented, though the groups showed no difference in activation or CD3 levels. In all four CD4+ subsets, TCRB CDR3 length was moderately but significantly shorter in type 1 diabetes patients. Naive, central memory and regulatory TCRB repertoires appeared to be more alike among patients than among healthy donors. At VDJ recombination sites, type 1 diabetes patients had fewer insertions and more deleted nucleotides, which implies abnormalities in thymic rearrangement. Only small numbers of individuals were included in the HLA sub-analyses, which left unresolved whether HLA type had any influence on TCRB rearrangement.

The entire isolated RNA was reverse transcribed using the High Capacity cDNA Reverse Transcription Kit, and thus expressed TCRB transcripts were sequenced. Deep immunoSEQ sequencing was applied to naive, central memory and regulatory T cell samples, giving an average of about 3.57 million total reads per sample. Sorted cells were lysed in RLT buffer and RNA was extracted with DNase-treated RNeasy Micro or Mini kits, depending on cell number. To prevent cross-contamination, every cell subset was processed on its own, while patient and healthy donor samples were processed together. The immunoSEQ multiplex PCR was used to amplify TCRB sequences from cDNA, yielding 87-bp fragments that span the CDR3 region. Amplicons were sequenced on the Illumina HiSeq platform. The authors processed their data as follows. PCR bias was computationally corrected using synthetic template baselines, reads within Hamming distance 2 were collapsed, and singletons that could not be merged were discarded. Reads were aligned against IMGT to assign V, D and J genes, CDR3 length and insertions or deletions at six rearrangement sites. Clonotype counts were normalized to sorted cell number within each subset before computing true diversity and Gini coefficients with the tcR R package. The overlap coefficient, calculated on TCRB nucleotide sequences, was used to measure repertoire sharing. The clones in this table, taken by TCRdb from immuneACCESS, are in-frame only. Not every clone is retained; where verified, under half of the shortfall comes from an unresolved V gene, and the cause of the rest is unknown. V, J and clone size are those of that table, while D and trimming were read from the DNA. This sample gives 250,000 to 300,000 clones in total; 8% of them show up just once. Clones ranked in the top ten supply roughly 1% of the sample.

CDR1 and CDR2 are read off the germline V gene (reference sequence) as PRHDT and FYEKMQ. Germline trimming amounts to 4 bases on V and 2 bases on J, with 11 as the count of junction bases outside the gene matches. From its cysteine to its phenylalanine, the CDR3 spans 17 amino acids. Only CDR3 DNA is held: 51 bases, read in frame from base 1. The sequence links TRBV13 to TRBJ2-5, with 9 junctional bases fitting TRBD2. The specimen sequenced was central memory CD4+ T cells from blood. The sequence was collected from a woman aged 18-29 years in good health. The CDR3 reads CASSSQRLAGKQETQYF. In nucleotides, the sequence is TGTGCCAGCAGCTCCCAGCGGCTAGCGGGGAAACAAGAGACCCAGTACTTC.